The source of this T cell receptor (beta chain) is a study of cytomegalovirus exposure and HLA in healthy donors. Study observations and caveats: Trimming of TCR beta V- and J-genes showed a link, identified in a later analysis, to a missense DCLRE1C variant. Earlier analysis found most TCR beta V segments productive about 90% or about 30% of the time.

Points on this clone: Its antigen is unknown.

Amplification used 60 Vbeta primers and 13 Jbeta primers. Only in-frame clones appear in the TCRdb table, and some are missing; sequencing was by immunoSEQ multiplex PCR. The sample has about 150,000 clones, 60% to 80% seen once; the top ten hold around 7%. This CDR3 has 15 residues. V lost 5 bases to trimming and J lost 1 base, with 11 bases between them. Germline V gene lookup returns CDR1 SEHNR and CDR2 FQNEAQ (reference sequence). The chain has TRBV7-9 and TRBJ1-4; no definite D call. The source of this sequence is a woman between 40 and 50 years old in good health and CMV-seropositive. The sample was PBMCs. The CDR3 DNA follows: TGTGCCAGCAGCCTCCGGACTGAAACTAATGAAAAACTGTTTTTT. As protein: CASSLRTETNEKLFF.